Below, 22 T cell receptor beta chains from the same sample are listed, as sequenced in a study of identical twins. TCRdb analysed the 5' RACE reads with MiXCR anew, one entry per CDR3 protein. The sample shows hundreds of thousands of distinct CDR3 sequences, 6.1% of them seen only once. Sequenced input: naive T cells sorted from blood. The receptors derive from a man aged 18-30 years in good health.

This clonotype came up a few times. J is TRBJ2-1 and V is TRBV5-1; the match to TRBD2 covers 11 bases. The CDR3 extends over 15 amino acids. The germline gives CDR1 SGHRS, CDR2 YFSETQ. The ends lost 5 bases at V and 0 bases at J; junction bases unmatched: 1. The CDR3 coding sequence is TGCGCCAGCAGGACTAGCGGGGTCTCCTACAATGAGCAGTTCTTC. Translation gives CASRTSGVSYNEQFF.

This clonotype was detected many times. The chain carries TRBV7-9 and TRBJ2-1; D perhaps matches TRBD2 (6 bases). Trimming shortened V by 0 bases and J by 10 bases, and 16 bases separated the two germline ends. This CDR3 contains 15 residues. The germline V gene has CDR1 SEHNR and CDR2 FQNEAQ (reference sequence). Here the CDR3 DNA reads TGTGCCAGCAGCTTAGCAACGGGACTGGCGGCGGAGCAGTTCTTC. Protein sequence: CASSLATGLAAEQFF. Combining the CDR3 with reference TRBV7-9 and TRBJ2-1 gives the whole variable domain DTGVSQNPRHKITKRGQNVTFRCDPISEHNRLYWYRQTLGQGPEFLTYFQNEAQLEKSRLLSDRFSAERPKGSFSTLEIQRTEQGDSAMYLCASSLATGLAAEQFFGPGTRLTVL.

This clonotype was counted between two and nine times. The chain employs TRBV2 and TRBJ2-7, with TRBD1 as a possible D gene (6 bases). Germline V CDR1 and CDR2: SNHLY, FYNNEI. The length of the CDR3 is 14 residues. Trimming pared 6 bases from V and 0 bases from J, leaving 12 bases between. The CDR3: CASRRQVSSYEQYV. CDR3 sequence (DNA): TGTGCCAGCAGGCGACAGGTGAGCTCCTACGAGCAGTACGTC.

The rearrangement uses TRBV11-3 and TRBJ2-1; TRBD2 matches 7 bases. This CDR3 is 14 amino acids long. Germline CDR1 reads SGHNT; CDR2 reads YENEEA. Unmatched junction bases numbered 8, after V lost 4 bases and J lost 8 bases. The CDR3 is CASSSGGSRDEQFF. In DNA form, the CDR3 reads TGTGCCAGCAGCTCCGGCGGGAGTCGCGATGAGCAGTTCTTC.

V gene TRBV5-1 combines with J gene TRBJ1-2; 7 bases fit TRBD1. The CDR3 consists of 13 residues. Unmatched junction bases numbered 3, after V lost 3 bases and J lost 4 bases. Germline-derived CDR1 and CDR2 are SGHRS and YFSETQ. The CDR3 DNA reads as TGCGCCAGCAGCTACGGGACAGTCTATGGCTACACCTTC. Encoded protein: CASSYGTVYGYTF.

There are many counts of this clonotype. The rearrangement joins TRBV7-2 to TRBJ2-7, with 8 bases aligning to TRBD2. Trimming at V came to 3 bases and at J to 2 bases, leaving 6 bases not matched to a gene. The germline CDR1 and CDR2 sequences are SGHTA and FQGNSA. This CDR3 contains 15 residues. The CDR3 DNA reads TGTGCCAGCAGCTTTAAAACGGGAGGGCCCTACGAGCAGTACGTC. It encodes CASSFKTGGPYEQYV.

V is TRBV9 and J is TRBJ2-7; TRBD1 is a possible D gene (6 bases). This CDR3 region has 15 residues. Trimming left V 4 bases short and J 3 bases short, with 17 bases between. Germline-derived CDR1 and CDR2 are SGDLS and YYNGEE. DNA of the CDR3: TGTGCCAGCAGCAAAGGGGGTGAAGCCAACTACGAGCAGTACTTC. Amino acids: CASSKGGEANYEQYF.

This clonotype occurred a few times. This chain links TRBV5-6 with TRBJ2-5; 9 bases fit TRBD2. The V gene end was trimmed by 0 bases and the J gene end by 5 bases; junction bases not matched to a gene: 14. The germline V gene has CDR1 SGHDT and CDR2 YYEEEE. The CDR3 sequence is 18 residues long. The CDR3 DNA reads TGTGCCAGCAGCTTGGGCCCCCTTGCGGGAGGGCCATGGGAGACCCAGTACTTC. It specifies CASSLGPLAGGPWETQYF.

This clonotype appeared a few times. The V and J genes are TRBV9 and TRBJ2-6, with 7 bases fitting TRBD1. This CDR3 region has 16 residues. The trim removed 4 bases at V and 3 bases at J, leaving 7 bases unmatched. The germline V gene has CDR1 SGDLS and CDR2 YYNGEE. In nucleotides, the CDR3 is TGTGCCAGCAGCTCCCAAGGGGGCGATGGGGCCAACGTCCTGACTTTC. It encodes CASSSQGGDGANVLTF.

Ten or more counts support this clonotype. The gene calls are TRBV6-5 and TRBJ1-4; D is perhaps TRBD1 (6 bases). The CDR3 contains 15 residues. The ends were cut back, 0 bases at V and 3 bases at J, with 8 bases in the middle. CDR1 and CDR2 from the germline V gene are MNHEY and SVGAGI. The CDR3, as DNA: TGTGCCAGCAGTTACTCCGGGACACCTAATGAAAAACTGTTTTTT. It is translated as CASSYSGTPNEKLFF.

This clonotype was counted many times. This sequence joins TRBV5-4 and TRBJ2-7; 10 bases line up with TRBD2. V dropped 4 bases and J dropped 3; count of bases not matched to a gene: 4. The CDR3 covers 14 residues. The V gene's germline CDR1 is SGHNT and CDR2 YYREEE (reference sequence). CDR3 region: CASSILAGNYEQYF. The DNA for the CDR3 is TGTGCCAGCAGCATACTAGCGGGGAACTACGAGCAGTACTTC.

V usage is TRBV25-1 and J usage is TRBJ2-2; 7 bases agree with TRBD1. The CDR3 is 16 amino acids. Trimming at V came to 4 bases and at J to 0 bases, leaving 5 bases not matched to a gene. Looked up from germline, CDR1 is MGHDK and CDR2 is SYGVNS. The CDR3 here is CASSASGTANTGELFF. The CDR3 coding sequence is TGTGCCAGCAGTGCTTCCGGGACAGCGAACACCGGGGAGCTGTTTTTT.

At least ten counts were recorded for this clonotype. The rearrangement uses TRBV5-1 and TRBJ2-7; 9 bases are shared with TRBD2. With V trimmed by 0 bases and J by 5 bases, 6 bases remained unmatched. This CDR3 is built from 15 residues. Germline CDR1 and CDR2: SGHRS and YFSETQ. In DNA, the CDR3 is TGCGCCAGCAGCTTGGACGCGGGAGGGTACCACGAGCAGTACGTC. Residues: CASSLDAGGYHEQYV.

This clonotype was detected once. This chain uses TRBV11-3 with TRBJ2-7; D perhaps matches TRBD1 (6 bases). Trimming cost V 11 bases and J 6 bases, with 17 bases left between them. Germline V gene lookup returns CDR1 SGHNT and CDR2 YENEEA. The CDR3 consists of 12 residues. In DNA form, the CDR3 reads TGTGCCGTACAGGGACGGCGGTTCGAGCAGTACTTC. It codes for CAVQGRRFEQYF.

This clonotype was seen ten or more times. The chain has TRBV5-4 and TRBJ2-7; 7 nucleotides line up with TRBD2. The CDR3 length is 14 residues. Germline assignment: CDR1 SGHNT and CDR2 YYREEE (reference sequence). After removal of 3 bases from V and 3 bases from J, the junction contained 6 bases not matched to a gene. The DNA for the CDR3 is TGTGCCAGCAGCTCGGGGGGACGAAACTACGAGCAGTACTTC. Encoded protein: CASSSGGRNYEQYF. Complete variable domain (other parts from reference TRBV5-4 and TRBJ2-7): ETGVTQSPTHLIKTRGQQVTLRCSSQSGHNTVSWYQQALGQGPQFIFQYYREEENGRGNFPPRFSGLQFPNYSSELNVNALELDDSALYLCASSSGGRNYEQYFGPGTRLTVT.

This clonotype occurred a few times. The chain carries TRBV9 and TRBJ2-1, with D tentatively TRBD1 (5 bases). Trimming removed 2 bases from V and 3 bases from J, with 9 bases in between. Germline V CDR1 and CDR2: SGDLS, YYNGEE. The CDR3 runs 14 residues. CDR3 residues: CASSVGQDYNEQFF. In DNA, the CDR3 is TGTGCCAGCAGCGTGGGGCAGGACTACAATGAGCAGTTCTTC.

The CDR3 sequence is CASSVGRNRGEQFF. The CDR3 DNA reads as TGTGCCAGCTCCGTGGGGCGGAACAGAGGTGAGCAGTTCTTC. This rearrangement joins TRBV7-8 to TRBJ2-1; D possibly corresponds to TRBD1 (5 bases). Per germline, CDR1 SGHVS and CDR2 FQNEAQ. CDR3 length: 14 amino acids. Trimming cost V 8 bases and J 9 bases, with 20 bases left between them.

This chain uses TRBV29-1 with TRBJ1-1; 11 bases fit TRBD1. V trimming: 6 bases; J trimming: 6 bases; junction bases outside the gene matches: 9. Germline-derived CDR1 and CDR2 are SQVTM and ANQGSEA. The CDR3 length is 14 residues. The CDR3 region is CSVWTGGTSAEAFF. The CDR3, as DNA: TGCAGCGTATGGACAGGGGGCACTTCGGCTGAAGCTTTCTTT. The entire variable domain, with the rest obtained from reference TRBV29-1 and TRBJ1-1, is as follows: SAVISQKPSRDICQRGTSLTIQCQVDSQVTMMFWYRQQPGQSLTLIATANQGSEATYESGFVIDKFPISRPNLTFSTLTVSNMSPEDSSIYLCSVWTGGTSAEAFFGQGTRLTVV.

This clonotype has a handful of counts. The chain combines TRBV4-2 with TRBJ2-3, with D possibly being TRBD1 or TRBD2 (9 bases each). In germline, CDR1 is LGHNA, CDR2 YNFKEQ. The CDR3 is 18 residues long. V gave up 4 bases and J gave up 8 bases, with 28 bases separating them. The CDR3 protein is CASSLTGGKKWRGGTQYF. The CDR3 DNA reads as TGTGCCAGCAGCCTAACAGGGGGCAAGAAGTGGCGGGGGGGTACGCAGTATTTT.

This clonotype appeared a few times. The chain carries TRBV7-2 and TRBJ2-5; TRBD1 matches 8 bases. Germline CDR1 SGHTA, CDR2 FQGNSA. Trimming cost V 5 bases and J 5 bases; bases outside gene matches: 10. The CDR3 is 15 amino acids. The CDR3 DNA reads as TGTGCCAGCAGCCCCCGGACAGGGAACAGGGAGACCCAGTACTTC. This sequence encodes CASSPRTGNRETQYF.

This clonotype was recorded many times. The CDR3 region has the DNA TGTGCCAGCAGCCCCCCGGGAGCTAATGAAAAACTGTTTTTT. It yields the protein CASSPPGANEKLFF. This chain joins TRBV6-1 and TRBJ1-4; D is unresolved. The CDR3 is 14 residues long. CDR1 is MNHNS and CDR2 is SASEGT in the germline V gene. Trimming shortened V by 6 bases and J by 3 bases, and 11 bases separated the two germline ends.

This clonotype was observed many times. DNA for the CDR3: TGTGCCAGCAGCGGACTCCCAGCCAAAAACATTCAGTACTTC. This sequence encodes CASSGLPAKNIQYF. The chain links TRBV27 to TRBJ2-4, with a tentative D call TRBD2 (5 bases). The ends were cut back, 6 bases at V and 0 bases at J, with 9 bases in the middle. The CDR3 is made up of 14 amino acids. CDR1 MNHEY and CDR2 SMNVEV come from the germline V gene (reference sequence).